This passage covers 6 T cell receptor beta chains from one sample sequenced in a study of identical twins. MiXCR was run by TCRdb on the 5' RACE reads, yielding one entry per CDR3 protein. The data show roughly 1,500,000 distinct CDR3 sequences, about 32% seen once. Sequenced sample: cord blood. The receptors derive from a newborn girl in good health.

The rearrangement joins TRBV4-1 to TRBJ1-1; D may be TRBD1 (6 bases). CDR1 is MGHRA and CDR2 is YSYEKL in the germline V gene. V was trimmed by 5 bases and J by 0 bases, leaving 25 bases between them. CDR3 length: 19 amino acids. For the CDR3, the DNA is TGCGCCAGCAGCTCCGATCGGTCGCAGGGGAGTCTCCTGAACACTGAAGCTTTCTTT. This encodes CASSSDRSQGSLLNTEAFF.

In its sample, this clonotype was seen a few times. This chain uses TRBV9 with TRBJ1-2; tentatively, D is TRBD1 (5 bases). V lost 3 bases, J lost 1 base, and 10 bases lay in between. Germline CDR1 is SGDLS and CDR2 is YYNGEE. The CDR3 loop spans 14 amino acids. Written as DNA, the CDR3 is TGTGCCAGCAGCGGGGGGGGGTTTAACTATGGCTACACCTTC. Its translation is CASSGGGFNYGYTF. Variable domain in full (rest from reference TRBV9 and TRBJ1-2): DSGVTQTPKHLITATGQRVTLRCSPRSGDLSVYWYQQSLDQGLQFLIQYYNGEERAKGNILERFSAQQFPDLHSELNLSSLELGDSALYFCASSGGGFNYGYTFGSGTRLTVV.

This clonotype was seen just once. The V call is TRBV28, the J call TRBJ1-1, with 7 nucleotides matching TRBD1. Germline V gene sequence: CDR1 MDHEN, CDR2 SYDVKM. V dropped 6 bases and J dropped 8; count of bases not matched to a gene: 9. CDR3 size: 13 residues. The CDR3 nucleotides read TGTGCCAGCAGCGAGATGGGACAGAAAGAAGCTTTCTTT. Encoded protein: CASSEMGQKEAFF.

This clonotype was seen a handful of times. This sequence joins TRBV10-3 and TRBJ1-5, with D possibly TRBD1 on 5 matching bases. The CDR3 has 12 amino acids. Germline CDR1 reads ENHRY; CDR2 reads SYGVKD. The V gene lost 1 base and the J gene lost 12 bases, with 10 bases spanning the gap. In DNA, the CDR3 is TGTGCCATCAGTGAGTGGGGCAGCCTCCAGCATTTT. Its protein product is CAISEWGSLQHF.

The V gene is TRBV11-2, the J gene TRBJ1-1, with 8 bases lining up with TRBD1. Looked up from germline, CDR1 is SGHAT and CDR2 is FQNNGV. The junction had 13 bases not matched to a gene; V was cut back by 5 bases and J by 5 bases. The CDR3 covers 16 residues. The CDR3: CASSANRGLGETEAFF. The DNA for the CDR3 is TGTGCCAGCAGCGCAAACAGGGGGTTGGGAGAGACTGAAGCTTTCTTT.

The V call is TRBV20-1, the J call TRBJ1-2; a possible D gene is TRBD1 (5 bases). CDR1 and CDR2 (germline): DFQATT, SNEGSKA (reference sequence). V dropped 3 bases and J dropped 1 base, with 9 bases sitting between them. This CDR3 comprises 13 residues. In nucleotides, the CDR3 is TGCAGTGCTAGTTCCAGGGTTAACTATGGCTACACCTTC. It is translated as CSASSRVNYGYTF.